The 14 T cell receptor beta chains presented below share a single source sample, sequenced in a study of blood T cell repertoires in COVID-19. Profiled with immunoSEQ multiplex PCR; TCRdb holds only in-frame clones, not every one. Altogether some 270,000 clones are present, 84% being singletons, with the ten largest covering 1.5%. Source material: peripheral blood. The receptors originated from a woman aged 40 to 50 who had recovered from COVID-19.

The V and J genes are TRBV10-3 and TRBJ1-5; no definite D call. The germline CDR1 and CDR2 sequences are ENHRY and SYGVKD. This CDR3 region has 15 residues. Trimming left V 0 bases short and J 6 bases short, with 12 bases between. The DNA for the CDR3 is TGTGCCATCAGTGAGTCAATGACGGGTGGTCAGCCCCAGCATTTT. Amino acid sequence: CAISESMTGGQPQHF.

This clone was picked up one time. The V and J genes are TRBV18 and TRBJ1-4; maybe TRBD1 (6 bases). This CDR3 region has 16 residues. Trimming removed 0 bases from V and 7 bases from J, with 15 bases in between. The germline gives CDR1 KGHSH, CDR2 LQKENI. This CDR3 is CASSPPGGQRGEKLFF. The CDR3 DNA is TGTGCCAGCTCACCACCGGGGGGGCAGCGGGGTGAAAAACTGTTTTTT.

The chain has TRBV9 and TRBJ2-5; 9 nucleotides line up with TRBD2. V lost 4 bases and J lost 5; bases outside the gene matches: 9. The CDR3 covers 15 residues. The germline V gene has CDR1 SGDLS and CDR2 YYNGEE. CDR3 sequence: CASSLGGGARETQYF. CDR3 coding DNA: TGTGCCAGCAGCCTGGGCGGGGGGGCCCGGGAGACCCAGTACTTC. The full variable domain, rest sourced from reference TRBV9 and TRBJ2-5, is DSGVTQTPKHLITATGQRVTLRCSPRSGDLSVYWYQQSLDQGLQFLIQYYNGEERAKGNILERFSAQQFPDLHSELNLSSLELGDSALYFCASSLGGGARETQYFGPGTRLLVL.

The sample holds a few counts of this clone. J is TRBJ1-1 and V is TRBV2; D not resolved. The length of the CDR3 is 12 residues. Looked up from germline, CDR1 is SNHLY and CDR2 is FYNNEI. The V gene lost 3 bases and the J gene lost 5 bases, with 7 bases spanning the gap. This CDR3 reads CASSDRGTEAFF. The CDR3 nucleotides read TGTGCCAGCAGTGATAGAGGGACTGAAGCTTTCTTT.

V is TRBV4-1 and J is TRBJ1-6, with 8 bases aligning to TRBD1. Trimming took 4 bases from V and 3 from J; bases not matched to a gene: 17. This CDR3 spans 20 amino acids. In germline, CDR1 is MGHRA, CDR2 YSYEKL. CDR3 coding DNA: TGCGCCAGCAGCCCTTCCCAGGGGGCAGGGGGTAGTCGCTATAATTCACCCCTCCACTTT. It translates to CASSPSQGAGGSRYNSPLHF.

The chain couples TRBV18 to TRBJ1-5, with a possible D match to TRBD1 (6 bases). CDR1 and CDR2 (germline): KGHSH, LQKENI. CDR3 length: 17 residues. Trimming cost V 6 bases and J 0 bases, with 18 bases left between them. The DNA for the CDR3 is TGTGCCAGCTCCCCCAAATCGGACAGTAATAGCAATCAGCCCCAGCATTTT. Translation: CASSPKSDSNSNQPQHF.

This rearrangement joins TRBV5-5 to TRBJ2-3; D not resolved. Trimming stripped 0 bases from V and 0 bases from J, with 5 bases between. The CDR3 spans 14 residues. The germline V gene encodes CDR1 SGHKS and CDR2 YYEKEE (reference sequence). The CDR3 region has the DNA TGTGCCAGCAGCTTGGAGCCAAGCACAGATACGCAGTATTTT. This sequence encodes CASSLEPSTDTQYF.

This chain connects TRBV2 to TRBJ1-1; 7 bases match TRBD1. Germline V gives CDR1 SNHLY, CDR2 FYNNEI. The ends lost 8 bases at V and 1 base at J; junction bases unmatched: 4. The CDR3 is made up of 13 amino acids. DNA of the CDR3: TGTGCCAGCTACCGGGACAGGAACACTGAAGCTTTCTTT. Translation: CASYRDRNTEAFF.

At least ten counts were recorded for this clone. Other DNA sequences within the sample encode an identical CDR3. This rearrangement joins TRBV7-2 to TRBJ1-5, with TRBD1 as a possible D gene (5 bases). Germline CDR1 and CDR2: SGHTA and FQGNSA. This CDR3 has 13 residues. Trimming cost V 4 bases and J 7 bases, with 11 bases left between them. The CDR3 DNA reads TGTGCCAGCAGCTCCCAGGGAAGCCAGCCCCAGCATTTT. It is translated as CASSSQGSQPQHF.

The J gene is TRBJ1-6, the V gene TRBV2; D remains unclear. Germline CDR1 reads SNHLY; CDR2 reads FYNNEI. This CDR3 has 15 residues. V was trimmed by 3 bases and J by 6 bases, leaving 12 bases between them. CDR3 amino acids: CASSELGGGNSPLHF. As DNA, the CDR3 is TGTGCCAGCAGTGAGCTTGGAGGCGGTAATTCACCCCTCCACTTT.

This sequence joins TRBV2 and TRBJ2-5; 8 nucleotides match TRBD2. This CDR3 region has 15 residues. The V and J ends lost 2 bases and 3 bases, in that order; junction bases with no gene match: 5. In germline, CDR1 is SNHLY, CDR2 FYNNEI. CDR3 coding DNA: TGTGCCAGCAGTGAACCCTTTAGCGGGGAAGAGACCCAGTACTTC. Translation: CASSEPFSGEETQYF.

The chain uses TRBV6-4 and TRBJ2-2; 7 bases are a match to TRBD1. CDR1 is MRHNA, CDR2 SNTAGT, per germline. The CDR3 totals 15 residues. V shed 6 bases, J shed 7 bases, and the junction held 11 bases outside the gene matches. CDR3 bases: TGTGCCAGCAGATCCCAACAGGGGTTTGGCGGGGAGCTGTTTTTT. It is translated as CASRSQQGFGGELFF.

Many counts were recorded for this clone. V usage is TRBV30 and J usage is TRBJ1-2, with D perhaps TRBD1 (5 bases). Trimming cost V 3 bases and J 8 bases, with 13 bases left between them. This CDR3 has 12 amino acids. CDR1 and CDR2 from the germline V gene are GTSNPN and SVGIG (reference sequence). The CDR3 sequence is CAWRRPWGGYTF. The CDR3 region has the DNA TGTGCCTGGAGACGGCCTTGGGGCGGCTACACCTTC. Combining the CDR3 with reference TRBV30 and TRBJ1-2 gives the whole variable domain SQTIHQWPATLVQPVGSPLSLECTVEGTSNPNLYWYRQAAGRGLQLLFYSVGIGQISSEVPQNLSASRPQDRQFILSSKKLLLSDSGFYLCAWRRPWGGYTFGSGTRLTVV.

This clone was seen a few times. The chain is built from TRBV12-3 or TRBV12-4 and TRBJ1-5; D not resolved. V was clipped by 5 bases and J by 6 bases, with 11 bases between them. The CDR3 is 13 amino acids. The CDR3 here is CASSVVPVQPQHF. CDR3 DNA: TGTGCCAGCAGTGTCGTCCCAGTTCAGCCCCAGCATTTT.